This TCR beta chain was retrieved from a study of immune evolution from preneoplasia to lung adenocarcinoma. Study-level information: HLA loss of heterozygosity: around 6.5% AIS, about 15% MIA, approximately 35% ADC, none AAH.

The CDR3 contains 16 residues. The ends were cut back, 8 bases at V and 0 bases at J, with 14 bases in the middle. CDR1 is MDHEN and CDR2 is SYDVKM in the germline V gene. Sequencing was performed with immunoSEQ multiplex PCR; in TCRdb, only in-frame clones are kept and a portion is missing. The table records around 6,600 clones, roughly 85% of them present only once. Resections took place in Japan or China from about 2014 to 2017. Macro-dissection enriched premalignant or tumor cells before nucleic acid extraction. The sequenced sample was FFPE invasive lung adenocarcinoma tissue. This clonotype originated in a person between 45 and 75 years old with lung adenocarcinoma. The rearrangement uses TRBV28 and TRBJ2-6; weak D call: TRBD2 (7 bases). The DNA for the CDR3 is TGTGCCAGCGAAGGGGGGGATAACTCTGGGGCCAACGTCCTGACTTTC. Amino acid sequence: CASEGGDNSGANVLTF.